The clone carrying this TCR beta chain was picked up one time. These data originate in a study of blood T cell repertoires in COVID-19. Overall study context: Sample material is recorded as cDNA or gDNA derived from T cells, B-cell-depleted T cells, or PBMCs.

Seattle patient enrollment occurred during active infection, with longitudinal follow-up thereafter. As processed by the authors: Reference gene primer amplification yielded estimated nucleated cell counts. Repertoires were generated with immunoSEQ multiplex PCR, while TCRdb's copy carries only in-frame clones and drops some. V and J calls and clone size are those listed in that table; D and trimming were worked out from the DNA. The sample yields 300,000 to 350,000 clones, roughly 90% seen once. This CDR3 is built from 15 residues. V was cut by 5 bases and J by 7 bases, with 18 bases left in between. Germline CDR1 SNHLY, CDR2 FYNNEI.

Specimen: peripheral blood. The sequence came from a woman aged 55-70 years with COVID-19, enrolled during active disease. V usage is TRBV2 and J usage is TRBJ1-5, with D perhaps matching TRBD1 (5 bases). The CDR3 DNA follows: TGTGCCAGCAGTCTGGACGGTGGGGCAGGGCAGCCCCAGCATTTT. Translation: CASSLDGGAGQPQHF.